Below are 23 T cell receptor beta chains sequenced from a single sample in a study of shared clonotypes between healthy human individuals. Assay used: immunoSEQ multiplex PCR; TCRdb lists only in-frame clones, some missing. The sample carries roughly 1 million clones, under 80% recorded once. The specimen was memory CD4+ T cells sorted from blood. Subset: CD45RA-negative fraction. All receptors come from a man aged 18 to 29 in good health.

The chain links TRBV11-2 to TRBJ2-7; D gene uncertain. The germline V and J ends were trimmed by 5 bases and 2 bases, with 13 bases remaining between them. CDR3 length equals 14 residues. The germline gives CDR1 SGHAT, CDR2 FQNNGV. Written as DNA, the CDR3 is TGTGCCAGCAGCCCAATGGACGGTCCCTACGAGCAGTACTTC. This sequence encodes CASSPMDGPYEQYF.

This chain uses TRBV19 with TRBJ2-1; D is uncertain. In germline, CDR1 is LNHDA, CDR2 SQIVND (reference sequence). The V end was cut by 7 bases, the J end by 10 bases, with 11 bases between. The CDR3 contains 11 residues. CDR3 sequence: CASMIHYEQFF. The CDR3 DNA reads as TGTGCCAGTATGATTCACTACGAGCAGTTCTTC.

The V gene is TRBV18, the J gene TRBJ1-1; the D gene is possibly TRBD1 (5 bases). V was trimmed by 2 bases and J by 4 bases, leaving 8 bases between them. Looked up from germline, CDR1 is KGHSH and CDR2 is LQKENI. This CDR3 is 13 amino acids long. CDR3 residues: CASSPGAVTEAFF. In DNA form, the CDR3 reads TGTGCCAGCTCACCAGGGGCGGTCACTGAAGCTTTCTTT. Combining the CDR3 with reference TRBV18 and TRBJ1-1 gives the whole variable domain NAGVMQNPRHLVRRRGQEARLRCSPMKGHSHVYWYRQLPEEGLKFMVYLQKENIIDESGMPKERFSAEFPKEGPSILRIQQVVRGDSAAYFCASSPGAVTEAFFGQGTRLTVV.

CDR3 sequence reads: CASSFPTGSGGYTF. DNA of the CDR3: TGTGCCAGCAGCTTCCCGACGGGGTCGGGTGGCTACACCTTC. The V gene is TRBV7-2, the J gene TRBJ1-2; D is unclear. Germline V lookup: CDR1 SGHTA, CDR2 FQGNSA. The CDR3 extends over 14 amino acids. V was clipped by 3 bases and J by 7 bases, with 15 bases between them. Full variable domain (remainder filled in from reference TRBV7-2 and TRBJ1-2): GAGVSQSPSNKVTEKGKDVELRCDPISGHTALYWYRQSLGQGLEFLIYFQGNSAPDKSGLPSDRFSAERTGGSVSTLTIQRTQQEDSAVYLCASSFPTGSGGYTFGSGTRLTVV.

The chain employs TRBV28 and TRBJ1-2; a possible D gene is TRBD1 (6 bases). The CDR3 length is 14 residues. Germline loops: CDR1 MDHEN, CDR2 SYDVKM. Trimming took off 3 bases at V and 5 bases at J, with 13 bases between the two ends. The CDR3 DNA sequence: TGTGCCAGCAGTTTTGAAACAGGGATATATGGCTACACCTTC. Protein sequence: CASSFETGIYGYTF.

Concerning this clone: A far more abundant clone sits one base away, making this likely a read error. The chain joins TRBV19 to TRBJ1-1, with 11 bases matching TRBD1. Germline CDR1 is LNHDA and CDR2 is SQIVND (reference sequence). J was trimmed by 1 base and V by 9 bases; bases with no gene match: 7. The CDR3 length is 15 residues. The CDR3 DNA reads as TGTGCCAGCAGGGACAGGGGGAGGAGGAACACTGAAGCTTTCTTT. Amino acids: CASRDRGRRNTEAFF.

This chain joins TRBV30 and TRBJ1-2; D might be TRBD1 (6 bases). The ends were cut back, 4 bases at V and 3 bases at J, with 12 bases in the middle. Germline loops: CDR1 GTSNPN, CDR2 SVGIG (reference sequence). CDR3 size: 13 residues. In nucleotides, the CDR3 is TGTGCCTGGAATTACAGGGTTGACTATGGCTACACCTTC. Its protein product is CAWNYRVDYGYTF.

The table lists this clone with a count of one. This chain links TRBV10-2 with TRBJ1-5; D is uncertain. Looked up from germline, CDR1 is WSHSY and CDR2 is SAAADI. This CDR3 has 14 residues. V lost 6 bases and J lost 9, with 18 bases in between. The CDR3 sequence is CASRPKPRLGPQHF. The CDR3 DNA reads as TGCGCCAGCAGACCAAAGCCAAGGTTAGGGCCCCAGCATTTT.

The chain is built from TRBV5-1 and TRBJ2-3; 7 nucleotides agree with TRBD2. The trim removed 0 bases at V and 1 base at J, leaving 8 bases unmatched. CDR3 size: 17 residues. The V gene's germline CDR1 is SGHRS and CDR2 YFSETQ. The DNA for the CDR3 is TGCGCCAGCAGCTTGGGCGGGAGTATGGTTGGCACAGATACGCAGTATTTT. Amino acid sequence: CASSLGGSMVGTDTQYF.

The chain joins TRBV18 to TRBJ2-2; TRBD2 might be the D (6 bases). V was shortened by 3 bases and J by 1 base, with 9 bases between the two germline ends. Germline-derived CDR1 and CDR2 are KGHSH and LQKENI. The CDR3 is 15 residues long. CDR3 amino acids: CASSPGTQNTGELFF. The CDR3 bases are TGTGCCAGCTCACCCGGGACTCAGAACACCGGGGAGCTGTTTTTT.

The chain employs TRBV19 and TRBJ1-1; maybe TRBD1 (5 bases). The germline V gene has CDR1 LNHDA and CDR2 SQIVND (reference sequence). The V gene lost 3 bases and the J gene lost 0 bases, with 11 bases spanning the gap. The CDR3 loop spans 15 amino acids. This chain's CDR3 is CASSIGRGMNTEAFF. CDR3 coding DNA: TGTGCCAGTAGTATCGGTAGGGGAATGAACACTGAAGCTTTCTTT.

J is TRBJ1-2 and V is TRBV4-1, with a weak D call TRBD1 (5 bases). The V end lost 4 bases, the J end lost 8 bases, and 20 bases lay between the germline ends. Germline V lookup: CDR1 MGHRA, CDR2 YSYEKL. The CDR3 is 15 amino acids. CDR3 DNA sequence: TGCGCCAGCAGCCCACTCGTGGGGCGGTCGGGGGGCTACACCTTC. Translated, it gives CASSPLVGRSGGYTF.

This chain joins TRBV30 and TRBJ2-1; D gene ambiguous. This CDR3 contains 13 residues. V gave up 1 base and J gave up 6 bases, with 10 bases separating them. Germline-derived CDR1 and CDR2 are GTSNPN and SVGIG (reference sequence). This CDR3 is CAWSGFRFNEQFF. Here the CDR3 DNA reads TGTGCCTGGAGTGGGTTCCGGTTCAATGAGCAGTTCTTC.

The DNA of the CDR3 is TGCAGCGTTGATGATTATCGAGGGATCGCCTATGGCTACACCTTC. Its protein is CSVDDYRGIAYGYTF. The chain links TRBV29-1 to TRBJ1-2; unclear D gene. CDR1 is SQVTM, CDR2 ANQGSEA, per germline. With 3 bases removed from V and 4 bases from J, the gap between germline ends came to 18 bases. This CDR3 is built from 15 residues.

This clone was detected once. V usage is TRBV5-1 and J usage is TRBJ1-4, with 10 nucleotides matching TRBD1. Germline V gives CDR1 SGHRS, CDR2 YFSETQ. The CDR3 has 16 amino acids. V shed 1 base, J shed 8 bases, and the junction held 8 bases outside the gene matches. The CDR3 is CASSLMPGQGREKLFF. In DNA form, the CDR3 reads TGCGCCAGCAGCTTGATGCCGGGACAGGGGCGCGAAAAACTGTTTTTT.

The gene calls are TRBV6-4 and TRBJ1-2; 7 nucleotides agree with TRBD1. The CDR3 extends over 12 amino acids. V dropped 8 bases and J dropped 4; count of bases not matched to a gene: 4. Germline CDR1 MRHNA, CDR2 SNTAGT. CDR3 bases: TGTGCCAGCGCGGGGACAGTCTATGGCTACACCTTC. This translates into CASAGTVYGYTF.

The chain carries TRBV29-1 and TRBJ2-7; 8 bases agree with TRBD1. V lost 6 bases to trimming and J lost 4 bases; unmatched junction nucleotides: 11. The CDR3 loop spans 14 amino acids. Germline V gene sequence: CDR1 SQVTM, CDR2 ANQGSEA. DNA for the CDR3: TGCAGCGTAGGGACAGGAGGGAACTTTTACGAGCAGTACTTC. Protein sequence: CSVGTGGNFYEQYF.

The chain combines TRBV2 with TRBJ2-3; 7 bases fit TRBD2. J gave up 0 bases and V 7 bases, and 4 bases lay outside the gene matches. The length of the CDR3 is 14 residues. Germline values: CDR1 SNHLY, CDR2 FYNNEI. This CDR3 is CASNREASTDTQYF. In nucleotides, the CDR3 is TGTGCCAGCAACCGGGAGGCTAGCACAGATACGCAGTATTTT.

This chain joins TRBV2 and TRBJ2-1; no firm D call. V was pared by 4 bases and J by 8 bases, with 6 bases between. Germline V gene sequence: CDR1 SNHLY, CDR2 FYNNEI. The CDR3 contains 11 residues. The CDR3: CASSARDEQFF. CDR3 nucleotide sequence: TGTGCCAGCAGTGCCCGGGATGAGCAGTTCTTC.

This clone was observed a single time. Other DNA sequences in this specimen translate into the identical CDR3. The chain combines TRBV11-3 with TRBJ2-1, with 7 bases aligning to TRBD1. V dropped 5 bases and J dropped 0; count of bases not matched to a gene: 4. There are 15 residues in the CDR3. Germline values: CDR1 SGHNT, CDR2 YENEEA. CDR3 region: CASSPRQGSYNEQFF. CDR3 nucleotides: TGTGCCAGCAGCCCGCGACAGGGCTCCTACAATGAGCAGTTCTTC.

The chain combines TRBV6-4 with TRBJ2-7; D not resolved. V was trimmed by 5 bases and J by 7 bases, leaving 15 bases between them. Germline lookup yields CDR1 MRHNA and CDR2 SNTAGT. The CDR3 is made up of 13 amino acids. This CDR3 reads CASSQEVGYEQYF. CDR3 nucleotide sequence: TGTGCCAGCAGTCAGGAAGTAGGTTATGAGCAGTACTTC.

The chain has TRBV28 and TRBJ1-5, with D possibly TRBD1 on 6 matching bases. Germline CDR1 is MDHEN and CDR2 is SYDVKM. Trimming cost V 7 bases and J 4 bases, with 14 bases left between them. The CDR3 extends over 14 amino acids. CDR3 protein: CASTRGLGNQPQHF. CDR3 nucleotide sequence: TGTGCCAGCACCAGGGGTTTAGGTAATCAGCCCCAGCATTTT.

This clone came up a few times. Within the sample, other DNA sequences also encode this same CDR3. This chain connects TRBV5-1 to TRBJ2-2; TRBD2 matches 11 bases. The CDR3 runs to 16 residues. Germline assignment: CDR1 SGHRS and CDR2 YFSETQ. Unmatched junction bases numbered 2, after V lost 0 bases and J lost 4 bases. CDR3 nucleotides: TGCGCCAGCAGCTTGGCACTAGCGGGGGTCACCGGGGAGCTGTTTTTT. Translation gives CASSLALAGVTGELFF.